This T cell receptor (beta chain) was found in a study of PD-L1 blockade in urothelial cancer (dated by TCRdb to the late 2010s). In the study overall: Every patient began therapy in the mid-2010s and was given atezolizumab 1,200 mg intravenously every 3 weeks. About 90% of the 29 patients were males with bladder-origin urothelial cancer, and about 65% of the roughly 30 reported a prior smoking history. An ECOG performance status of 0 or 1 was recorded for the patients, and 0 to 3 prior chemotherapy regimens had been received by the patients. Blood samples were analyzed 3 weeks after the start of treatment (second dose) and 6 weeks after the start of treatment. A median of 141,255 T cells and 80,000 or so unique TCRs was obtained from blood samples, and a median clonality of roughly 0.074 was observed. An exploratory multi-omic analysis was conducted of the somatic, immune and clinical correlates of response to PD-L1 blockade with atezolizumab in urothelial cancer. TCR sequencing covered pretreatment tumor samples and matched, serially collected peripheral blood taken before and after atezolizumab treatment. Progression-free survival longer than 6 months counted as durable clinical benefit, and TCR features were additionally tested against both progression-free and overall survival. In the same patients who had TCR sequencing, pretreatment tumors also underwent whole exome sequencing and RNA sequencing. Eight to ten patients achieved durable clinical benefit and roughly 20 did not. Pretreatment blood TCR-seq was available for 30 or so patients, at least one posttreatment blood collection was obtained for around 24 patients, and tumor TCR-seq was available for around 24 patients. Broad study findings and their caveats: Improved progression-free and overall survival was associated with having pretreatment peripheral blood TCR clonality below the median. Because of the small sample size (n = 29) and the many exploratory analyses performed, the results are intended to be regarded as hypothesis-generating. Among patients with durable benefit, tumor-associated TCR clones showed greater expansion in peripheral blood 3 weeks after treatment started (n = 22, p = 0.022).

CDR1 and CDR2, per the germline V gene, are MDHEN and SYDVKM. After removal of 3 bases from V and 3 bases from J, the junction retains 1 base not matched to a gene. The CDR3 starts with the cysteine, ends with the phenylalanine, and has 14 residues. Only CDR3 DNA is held: 42 bases, read in frame from base 1. Remarks on this clone: The target of this receptor is not known. No base quality values were provided; no much bigger clone lies one nucleotide off.

A total of under 35 patients with locally advanced or metastatic urothelial carcinoma, treated at Memorial Sloan Kettering on a trial protocol, made up the cohort. Peripheral blood mononuclear cells were collected from each patient pretreatment and during treatment, giving between 1 and 8 total time points per patient. The Qiagen DNeasy Blood extraction kit was used to purify genomic DNA from total PBMCs and tumor samples. Collected pretreatment and during treatment, PBMCs were isolated and stored as previously described. Synthetic TCR analog templates were spiked into each PCR to estimate absolute template abundance from read counts. The immunoSEQ assay used bias-controlled V and J gene primers to amplify TCRbeta CDR3 regions from genomic DNA. Rearranged TCRbeta segments were sequenced at approximately 20X coverage. The paper's data handling went like this. Clustering was used to correct sequencing errors, and CDR3s were annotated against IMGT so that V, D and J genes could be assigned. Only productive TCRbeta rearrangements were used in downstream analyses, excluding out-of-frame or stop-codon sequences. Clonality was calculated as one minus the Shannon entropy normalized by the log of the number of unique productive sequences. Clones differing between time points or between blood and tumor were identified using Fisher's exact test with Benjamini-Hochberg correction, with an adjusted p below 0.01 applied as the threshold. TCRdb mirrors the immuneACCESS table, restricted to in-frame sequences. Some clones are absent from its copies; in checked studies, under half trace to an unresolved V gene, and the reason for the others is unknown. The D gene and trimming were derived from the DNA, and the V and J assignments and clone size from that table. This sample gives just under 30,000 clones in total; around 87% of them show up just once. The ten largest clones capture roughly 3% of the sample.

The receptor chain draws on TRBV28 and TRBJ1-2; TRBD1 fits 10 bases in the junction. The source material was PBMCs, sampled around atezolizumab (anti-PD-L1) treatment. The receptor's source is a man aged 45-65 years with urothelial cancer. CDR3 reads: CASSLGQGYYGYTF. DNA sequence: TGTGCCAGCAGTTTGGGACAGGGGTACTATGGCTACACCTTC.